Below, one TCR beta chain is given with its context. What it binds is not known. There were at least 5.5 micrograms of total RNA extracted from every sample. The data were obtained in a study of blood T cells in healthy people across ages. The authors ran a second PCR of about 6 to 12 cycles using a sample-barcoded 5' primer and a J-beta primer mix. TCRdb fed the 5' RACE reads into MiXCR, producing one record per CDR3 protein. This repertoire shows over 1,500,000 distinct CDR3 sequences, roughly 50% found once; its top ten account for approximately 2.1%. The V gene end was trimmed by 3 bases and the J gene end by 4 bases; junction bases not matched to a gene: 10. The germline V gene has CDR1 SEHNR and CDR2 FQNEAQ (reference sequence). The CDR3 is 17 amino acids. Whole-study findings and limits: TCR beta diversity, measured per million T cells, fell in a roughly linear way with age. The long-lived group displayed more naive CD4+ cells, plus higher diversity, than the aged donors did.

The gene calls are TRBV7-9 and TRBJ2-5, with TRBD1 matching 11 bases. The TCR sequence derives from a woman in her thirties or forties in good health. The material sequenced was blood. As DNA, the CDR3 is TGTGCCAGCAGCTTCAGGCCTGGGACAGGGGGGGTAGAGACCCAGTACTTC. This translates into CASSFRPGTGGVETQYF.